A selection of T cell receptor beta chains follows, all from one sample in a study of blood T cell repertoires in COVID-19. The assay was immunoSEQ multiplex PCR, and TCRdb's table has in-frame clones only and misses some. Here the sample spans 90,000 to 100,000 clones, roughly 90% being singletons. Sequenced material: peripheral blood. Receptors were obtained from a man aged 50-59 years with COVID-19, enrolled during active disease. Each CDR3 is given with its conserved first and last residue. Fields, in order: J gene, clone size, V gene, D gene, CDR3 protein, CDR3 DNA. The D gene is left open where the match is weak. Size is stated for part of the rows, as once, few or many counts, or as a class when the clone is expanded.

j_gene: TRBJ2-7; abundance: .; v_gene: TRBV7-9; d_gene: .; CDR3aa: CASSLSGYEQYF; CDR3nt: TGTGCCAGCAGCTTATCGGGGTACGAGCAGTACTTC
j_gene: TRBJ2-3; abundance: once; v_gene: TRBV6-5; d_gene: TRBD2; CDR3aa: CASSSGGGTDTQYF; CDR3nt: TGTGCCAGCAGCAGCGGGGGGGGCACAGATACGCAGTATTTT
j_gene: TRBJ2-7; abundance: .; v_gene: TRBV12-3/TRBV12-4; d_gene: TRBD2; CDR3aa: CASSPGTSNEQYF; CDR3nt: TGTGCCAGCAGTCCGGGGACTAGCAACGAGCAGTACTTC
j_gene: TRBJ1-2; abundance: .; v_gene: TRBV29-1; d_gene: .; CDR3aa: CSVAQTNYGYTF; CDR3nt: TGCAGCGTTGCACAGACTAACTATGGCTACACCTTC
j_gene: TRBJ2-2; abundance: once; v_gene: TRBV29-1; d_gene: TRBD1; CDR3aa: CSSRLGQGNTGELFF; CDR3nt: TGCAGCTCACGCCTGGGACAGGGGAACACCGGGGAGCTGTTTTTT
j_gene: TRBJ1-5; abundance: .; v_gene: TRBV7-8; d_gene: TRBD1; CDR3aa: CASSLAQLGQARSNQPQHF; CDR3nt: TGTGCCAGCAGCTTAGCGCAATTGGGACAGGCGAGAAGCAATCAGCCCCAGCATTTT
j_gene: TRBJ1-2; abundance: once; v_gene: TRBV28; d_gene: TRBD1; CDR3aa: CASSRTGGLSLLGYTF; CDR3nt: TGTGCCAGCAGTCGGACAGGGGGCTTAAGTCTCCTTGGCTACACCTTC
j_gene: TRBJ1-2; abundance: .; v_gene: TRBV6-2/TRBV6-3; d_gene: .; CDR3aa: CASSYQGFSGYTF; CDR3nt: TGTGCCAGCAGTTATCAGGGGTTCTCAGGCTACACCTTC
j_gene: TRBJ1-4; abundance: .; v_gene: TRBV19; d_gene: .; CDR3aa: CASSIEGASGEKLFF; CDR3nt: TGTGCCAGTAGTATAGAGGGAGCTTCTGGTGAAAAACTGTTTTTT
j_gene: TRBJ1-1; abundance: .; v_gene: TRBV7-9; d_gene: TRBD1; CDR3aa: CASSLERTGGTEAFF; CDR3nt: TGTGCCAGCAGCTTAGAGCGGACAGGCGGCACTGAAGCTTTCTTT
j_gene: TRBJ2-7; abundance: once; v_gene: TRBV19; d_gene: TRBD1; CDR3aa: CASSTRTGTSYEQYF; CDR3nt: TGTGCCAGTAGTACCCGGACAGGGACCTCCTACGAGCAGTACTTC
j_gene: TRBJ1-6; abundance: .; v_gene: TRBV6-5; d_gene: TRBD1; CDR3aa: CATGDRVPYNSPLHF; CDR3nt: TGTGCCACGGGGGACAGGGTACCCTATAATTCACCCCTCCACTTT
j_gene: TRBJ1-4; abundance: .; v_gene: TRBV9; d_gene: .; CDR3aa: CASSPGGGSEKLFF; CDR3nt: TGTGCCAGCAGCCCCGGGGGGGGAAGTGAAAAACTGTTTTTT
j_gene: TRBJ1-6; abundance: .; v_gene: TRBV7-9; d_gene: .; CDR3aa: CASSLDHVLSSYNSPLHF; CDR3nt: TGTGCCAGCAGCTTAGATCACGTACTAAGCTCCTATAATTCACCCCTCCACTTT
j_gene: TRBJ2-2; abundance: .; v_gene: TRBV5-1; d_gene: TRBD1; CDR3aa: CASSIRTGSNTGELFF; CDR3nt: TGCGCCAGCAGCATAAGGACAGGGTCGAACACCGGGGAGCTGTTTTTT
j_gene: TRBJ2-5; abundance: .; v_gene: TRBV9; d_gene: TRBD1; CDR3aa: CASSYRDRGFQETQYF; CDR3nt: TGTGCCAGCAGCTACAGGGACAGGGGATTCCAAGAGACCCAGTACTTC
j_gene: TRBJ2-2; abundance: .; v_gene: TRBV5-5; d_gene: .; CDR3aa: CASSYSGGSGELFF; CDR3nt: TGTGCCAGCAGCTATTCCGGGGGATCCGGGGAGCTGTTTTTT
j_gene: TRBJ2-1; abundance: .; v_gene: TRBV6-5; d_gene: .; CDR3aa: CASSPSAGNEQFF; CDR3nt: TGTGCCAGCAGTCCCTCGGCGGGGAATGAGCAGTTCTTC
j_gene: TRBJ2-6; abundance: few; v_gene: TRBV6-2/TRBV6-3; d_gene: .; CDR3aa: CASSYDSSGANVLTF; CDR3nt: TGTGCCAGCAGTTACGACAGCTCTGGGGCCAACGTCCTGACTTTC
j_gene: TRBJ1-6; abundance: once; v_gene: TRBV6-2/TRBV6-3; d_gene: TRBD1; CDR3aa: CASSQGAYNSPLHF; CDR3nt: TGTGCCAGCAGCCAGGGGGCCTATAATTCACCCCTCCACTTT
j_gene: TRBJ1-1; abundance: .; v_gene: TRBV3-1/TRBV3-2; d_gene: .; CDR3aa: CASRQAAEAFF; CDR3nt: TGTGCCAGCAGGCAAGCTGCGGAAGCTTTCTTT
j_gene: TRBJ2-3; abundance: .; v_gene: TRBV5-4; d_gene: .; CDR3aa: CASSLGLATSTDTQYF; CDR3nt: TGTGCCAGCAGCTTGGGTCTAGCGACTAGCACAGATACGCAGTATTTT
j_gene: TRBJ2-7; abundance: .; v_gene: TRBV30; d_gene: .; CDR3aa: CAWSVSSIPFTSEQYF; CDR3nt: TGTGCCTGGAGTGTAAGTAGCATTCCTTTTACTTCCGAGCAGTACTTC
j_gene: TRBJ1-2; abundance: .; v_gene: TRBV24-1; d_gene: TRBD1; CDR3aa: CATSAPPGTGDYGYTF; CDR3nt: TGTGCCACCAGTGCCCCCCCCGGGACAGGGGACTATGGCTACACCTTC
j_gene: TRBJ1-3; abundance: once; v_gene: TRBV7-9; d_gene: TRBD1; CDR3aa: CASSRGTGYFSGNTIYF; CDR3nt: TGTGCCAGCAGCCGCGGGACAGGATACTTCTCTGGAAACACCATATATTTT
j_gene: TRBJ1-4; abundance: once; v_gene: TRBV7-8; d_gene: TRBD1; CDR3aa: CASSLAHFGTGGREEKLFF; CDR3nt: TGTGCCAGCAGCTTAGCGCATTTCGGGACAGGGGGCCGGGAGGAAAAACTGTTTTTT